This entry lists 20 T cell receptor beta chains sequenced from one sample in a study of blood T cell repertoires in COVID-19. Clones were sequenced by immunoSEQ multiplex PCR, and TCRdb holds only the in-frame ones, with some missing. In the table there are 300,000 or so clones, around 87% of which are singletons. Sequenced sample: peripheral blood. All receptors come from a man in his fifties with active or convalescent COVID-19.

This sequence joins TRBV24-1 and TRBJ2-5, with 7 bases fitting TRBD2. The CDR3 has 14 residues. V shed 2 bases and J 3 bases; nucleotides not matched to a gene: 2. Germline CDR1 is KGHDR and CDR2 is SFDVKD. This CDR3 reads CATSDSGTKETQYF. CDR3 bases: TGTGCCACCAGTGATTCAGGGACTAAAGAGACCCAGTACTTC.

V usage is TRBV10-1 and J usage is TRBJ2-2; 7 bases map to TRBD1. After removal of 2 bases from V and 4 bases from J, the junction contained 4 bases not matched to a gene. This CDR3 spans 15 amino acids. CDR1 is WNHNN, CDR2 SYGVQD, per germline (reference sequence). CDR3 loop: CASSERGRITGELFF. CDR3 in DNA: TGCGCCAGCAGTGAGAGGGGGCGAATCACCGGGGAGCTGTTTTTT.

The chain has TRBV7-9 and TRBJ1-4; TRBD1 agrees at 9 bases. The germline gives CDR1 SEHNR, CDR2 FQNEAQ (reference sequence). This CDR3 region has 14 residues. V lost 1 base and J lost 6; bases outside the gene matches: 0. CDR3 coding DNA: TGTGCCAGCAGCTTAGGGACAGGGGATGAAAAACTGTTTTTT. This translates into CASSLGTGDEKLFF.

The chain is built from TRBV19 and TRBJ1-4; no definite D call. The CDR3 extends over 14 amino acids. CDR1 and CDR2 (germline): LNHDA, SQIVND (reference sequence). Deletions cut 3 bases from V and 5 bases from J, with 10 bases between. The DNA of the CDR3 is TGTGCCAGTAGTATCCGTCCTCAGAATGAAAAACTGTTTTTT. As protein: CASSIRPQNEKLFF.

The gene calls are TRBV12-3 or TRBV12-4 and TRBJ1-1; possible D gene TRBD1, 5 bases. Between the trimmed V and J ends, which lost 3 bases and 12 bases, there was a span of 14 bases. CDR3 length: 12 residues. The CDR3 DNA sequence: TGTGCCAGCAGTTTTTTGCGGGGGATAACTTTCTTT. Translated: CASSFLRGITFF.

This clone was observed once. The rearrangement links TRBV19 to TRBJ2-1, with 10 bases that match TRBD1. This CDR3 spans 14 amino acids. From germline, CDR1 is LNHDA and CDR2 SQIVND (reference sequence). With V trimmed by 2 bases and J by 13 bases, 8 bases remained unmatched. CDR3 loop: CASSIRTGGDGQFF. The CDR3 region has the DNA TGTGCCAGTAGTATACGGACAGGGGGAGATGGACAGTTCTTC.

This chain connects TRBV15 to TRBJ2-3; possible D gene TRBD1, 7 bases. V was cut by 0 bases and J by 5 bases, with 12 bases left in between. CDR1 is LNHNV, CDR2 YYDKDF, per germline (reference sequence). This CDR3 has 15 residues. The CDR3, as DNA: TGTGCCACCAGCAGAGATCGACAGGGACTAGATACGCAGTATTTT. Encoded protein: CATSRDRQGLDTQYF.

This clone came up once. The CDR3 nucleotides read TGTGCCAGCGGTTGGGCCTTTAGTTCGGCCGACTATGGCTACACCTTC. Translated: CASGWAFSSADYGYTF. The rearrangement uses TRBV6-5 and TRBJ1-2; D gene unclear. Trimming left V 8 bases short and J 3 bases short, with 22 bases between. Looked up from germline, CDR1 is MNHEY and CDR2 is SVGAGI. This CDR3 has 16 amino acids.

The genes are TRBV6-1 and TRBJ1-4; D gene unclear. The CDR3 totals 16 residues. V lost 2 bases and J lost 2, with 12 bases in between. Germline CDR1 and CDR2: MNHNS and SASEGT. The CDR3 reads CASSERSPVTNEKLFF. The CDR3 coding sequence is TGTGCCAGCAGTGAAAGAAGTCCGGTTACTAATGAAAAACTGTTTTTT.

This chain connects TRBV6-2 or TRBV6-3 to TRBJ1-2, with no clear D. The V gene lost 5 bases and the J gene lost 0 bases, with 16 bases spanning the gap. Per germline, CDR1 MNHEY and CDR2 SVGEGT. The CDR3 is 16 residues long. DNA of the CDR3: TGTGCCAGCAGTGACCGAGGGTTGTCAGCTAACTATGGCTACACCTTC. Translated, it gives CASSDRGLSANYGYTF.

In this sample, this clone turned up once. The chain employs TRBV4-3 and TRBJ2-2; 10 nucleotides agree with TRBD1. Germline trimming cut 8 bases from V and 2 bases from J; bases unmatched to any gene: 8. Germline V gene sequence: CDR1 LGHNA, CDR2 YSLEER. The CDR3 totals 16 residues. CDR3 bases: TGCGCCAGCGGCGCCCGGACAGGGGGTAACACCGGGGAGCTGTTTTTT. Its translation is CASGARTGGNTGELFF.

The chain uses TRBV27 and TRBJ1-2; tentative D call: TRBD1 (5 bases). V shed 2 bases and J shed 4 bases, with 14 bases lying between them. The CDR3 has 15 amino acids. Germline-derived CDR1 and CDR2 are MNHEY and SMNVEV (reference sequence). The CDR3 nucleotides read TGTGCCAGCAGTTTAGTCTTGGGGGGTTTCTATGGCTACACCTTC. It yields the protein CASSLVLGGFYGYTF.

The rearrangement links TRBV6-5 to TRBJ1-2; D not resolved. The V and J ends lost 2 bases and 8 bases respectively, with 18 bases between them. The CDR3 runs to 15 residues. The V gene's germline CDR1 is MNHEY and CDR2 SVGAGI. The CDR3 bases are TGTGCCAGCAGTTACGGGCCGGGGTCCGTGAACGGCTACACCTTC. Residues: CASSYGPGSVNGYTF.

In its sample, this clone was seen once. This chain joins TRBV2 and TRBJ1-2, with D tentatively TRBD1 (5 bases). V gave up 7 bases and J gave up 0 bases, with 9 bases separating them. Germline V gives CDR1 SNHLY, CDR2 FYNNEI. This CDR3 contains 13 residues. The CDR3 is CASTGQTNYGYTF. The CDR3 DNA reads TGTGCCAGCACAGGGCAAACTAACTATGGCTACACCTTC.

The chain is built from TRBV19 and TRBJ1-1; 8 nucleotides align to TRBD1. V shed 5 bases and J 11 bases; nucleotides not matched to a gene: 16. The CDR3 extends over 15 amino acids. Germline V gives CDR1 LNHDA, CDR2 SQIVND (reference sequence). The CDR3 DNA sequence: TGTGCCAGTAGTTCCGGGGGAGGCCAGGGGGCTGCGGCTTTCTTT. Translating it yields CASSSGGGQGAAAFF.

The V call is TRBV10-3, the J call TRBJ2-6; 11 bases align to TRBD1. Unmatched junction bases numbered 8, after V lost 3 bases and J lost 1 base. Germline assignment: CDR1 ENHRY and CDR2 SYGVKD. CDR3 length: 19 amino acids. CDR3 amino acids: CAISEPGTGGLSGANVLTF. Here the CDR3 DNA reads TGTGCCATCAGTGAACCCGGGACAGGGGGTCTATCTGGGGCCAACGTCCTGACTTTC.

This chain's CDR3 is CAISSPNTIYF. The DNA of the CDR3 is TGTGCCATCAGTTCCCCGAACACCATATATTTT. V usage is TRBV10-3 and J usage is TRBJ1-3, with D unclear. V was pared by 5 bases and J by 7 bases, with 6 bases between. The CDR3 is made up of 11 amino acids. Germline CDR1 ENHRY, CDR2 SYGVKD.

This chain joins TRBV5-6 and TRBJ2-3; D is possibly TRBD1 (6 bases). Deletions cut 3 bases from V and 0 bases from J, with 14 bases between. In germline, CDR1 is SGHDT, CDR2 YYEEEE. The CDR3 consists of 16 residues. DNA of the CDR3: TGTGCCAGCAGCTCTGGACAGAGCTATAGCACAGATACGCAGTATTTT. Protein product: CASSSGQSYSTDTQYF.

The chain's CDR3 is CASSSILSGGTDTQYF. In nucleotides, the CDR3 is TGTGCCAGCAGTTCCATCCTTAGCGGGGGGACAGATACGCAGTATTTT. V gene TRBV28 combines with J gene TRBJ2-3; 10 nucleotides match TRBD2. V dropped 4 bases and J dropped 3; count of bases not matched to a gene: 7. CDR1 is MDHEN and CDR2 is SYDVKM in the germline V gene. The CDR3 spans 16 residues.

The chain is built from TRBV5-1 and TRBJ2-5; the D gene is possibly TRBD1 (5 bases). The CDR3 is 13 amino acids. Germline V gene sequence: CDR1 SGHRS, CDR2 YFSETQ. The V end was cut by 7 bases, the J end by 4 bases, with 14 bases between. This chain's CDR3 is CASSQGSGETQYF. The CDR3 region has the DNA TGCGCCAGCTCCCAGGGTTCTGGAGAGACCCAGTACTTC.